The 31 T cell receptor beta chains listed next were all sequenced from one sample in a study of graft-versus-host responses after intestinal transplantation. The data were produced by immunoSEQ multiplex PCR, yet TCRdb's version contains in-frame clones alone and is incomplete. The sample carries 35,000 to 45,000 clones, roughly 91% recorded once. The sample in question was PBMCs, obtained roughly 270 days after transplant. The receptors originated from a human patient who received an intestinal transplant, so some T cells may come from the graft donor.

The J gene is TRBJ1-6, the V gene TRBV5-1; TRBD1 aligns across 7 bases. This CDR3 has 16 amino acids. Germline CDR1 is SGHRS and CDR2 is YFSETQ. The junction had 6 bases not matched to a gene; V was cut back by 1 base and J by 5 bases. The CDR3 protein is CASSLRQGGNNSPLHF. The CDR3, as DNA: TGCGCCAGCAGCTTGAGGCAGGGGGGTAATAATTCACCCCTCCACTTT. The full variable domain, completed using reference TRBV5-1 and TRBJ1-6, is KAGVTQTPRYLIKTRGQQVTLSCSPISGHRSVSWYQQTPGQGLQFLFEYFSETQRNKGNFPGRFSGRQFSNSRSEMNVSTLELGDSALYLCASSLRQGGNNSPLHFGNGTRLTVT.

The V and J genes are TRBV5-6 and TRBJ1-1; D unresolved. This CDR3 comprises 13 residues. V was pared by 2 bases and J by 8 bases, with 13 bases between. In germline, CDR1 is SGHDT, CDR2 YYEEEE. CDR3 DNA: TGTGCCAGCAGCTTAGGCCCAGGCCCCGAAGCTTTCTTT. This codes for CASSLGPGPEAFF.

The chain couples TRBV9 to TRBJ2-4; D remains ambiguous. The CDR3 runs to 14 residues. Trimming took 4 bases from V and 7 from J, leaving 15 bases between them. Germline-derived CDR1 and CDR2 are SGDLS and YYNGEE. CDR3 nucleotide sequence: TGTGCCAGCAGCAACCCGGTCGTCTGGAACATTCAGTACTTC. This encodes CASSNPVVWNIQYF.

This clone was seen a single time. This CDR3 is CASSPTSGIYNEQFF. CDR3 sequence (DNA): TGTGCCAGCAGTCCCACTAGCGGGATCTACAATGAGCAGTTCTTC. The V call is TRBV27, the J call TRBJ2-1, with 10 bases aligning to TRBD2. The CDR3 runs to 15 residues. J was trimmed by 3 bases and V by 5 bases; bases with no gene match: 4. Per germline, CDR1 MNHEY and CDR2 SMNVEV (reference sequence).

This clone has just a few counts. The gene calls are TRBV6-6 and TRBJ1-6; D unclear. CDR1 and CDR2 from the germline V gene are MNHNY and SVGAGI (reference sequence). The CDR3 runs to 13 residues. V lost 5 bases and J 10 bases, leaving 12 bases between the germline ends. As DNA, the CDR3 is TGTGCCAGCAGTACCAAAGGGTACTCACCCCTCCACTTT. Translation gives CASSTKGYSPLHF.

This chain joins TRBV2 and TRBJ2-1; TRBD2 matches 16 bases. Per germline, CDR1 SNHLY and CDR2 FYNNEI. The CDR3 extends over 15 amino acids. Trimming cost V 6 bases and J 8 bases; bases outside gene matches: 4. CDR3: CASRAGLAGGHEQFF. Written as DNA, the CDR3 is TGTGCCAGCAGGGCGGGACTAGCGGGGGGGCATGAGCAGTTCTTC.

The chain employs TRBV7-9 and TRBJ2-2; TRBD2 aligns across 10 bases. The CDR3 has 16 amino acids. V shed 5 bases, J shed 4 bases, and the junction held 7 bases outside the gene matches. The germline CDR1 and CDR2 sequences are SEHNR and FQNEAQ (reference sequence). The CDR3 DNA follows: TGTGCCAGCAGCCCTAGCGGGGGACATCCCACCGGGGAGCTGTTTTTT. Encoded protein: CASSPSGGHPTGELFF.

This clone qualifies as medium-sized. This chain uses TRBV5-8 with TRBJ2-7, with 7 positions matching TRBD1. Looked up from germline, CDR1 is SGHTS and CDR2 is YDEGEE. Trimming at V came to 0 bases and at J to 0 bases, leaving 0 bases not matched to a gene. The CDR3 covers 14 residues. The CDR3: CASSLAGGSYEQYF. The CDR3 coding sequence is TGTGCCAGCAGCTTGGCAGGGGGCTCCTACGAGCAGTACTTC. The full variable domain, its missing parts supplied by reference TRBV5-8 and TRBJ2-7, is EAGVTQSPTHLIKTRGQQATLRCSPISGHTSVYWYQQALGLGLQFLLWYDEGEERNRGNFPPRFSGRQFPNYSSELNVNALELEDSALYLCASSLAGGSYEQYFGPGTRLTVT.

The V call is TRBV19, the J call TRBJ1-5, with D possibly TRBD1 on 6 matching bases. The ends were cut back, 7 bases at V and 1 base at J, with 14 bases in the middle. The CDR3 has 15 residues. CDR1 LNHDA and CDR2 SQIVND come from the germline V gene (reference sequence). The CDR3 DNA follows: TGTGCCAGTAACTCATACAGGGAAAGCAATCAGCCCCAGCATTTT. As protein: CASNSYRESNQPQHF.

This chain joins TRBV6-1 and TRBJ1-2; the D gene is possibly TRBD1 (5 bases). This CDR3 has 13 residues. CDR1 and CDR2 (germline): MNHNS, SASEGT. The V end was cut by 1 base, the J end by 4 bases, with 7 bases between. Here the CDR3 DNA reads TGTGCCAGCAGTGAAGATGGGGGCTATGGCTACACCTTC. It encodes CASSEDGGYGYTF.

The chain employs TRBV15 and TRBJ1-2; TRBD1 aligns across 8 bases. This CDR3 is 17 amino acids long. J was trimmed by 0 bases and V by 0 bases; bases with no gene match: 6. Germline CDR1 is LNHNV and CDR2 is YYDKDF (reference sequence). Here the CDR3 DNA reads TGTGCCACCAGCAGAGATGAGGGACAGGCTACTAACTATGGCTACACCTTC. Encoded protein: CATSRDEGQATNYGYTF.

The chain couples TRBV19 to TRBJ1-4; D gene unclear. The germline V gene has CDR1 LNHDA and CDR2 SQIVND (reference sequence). This CDR3 region has 11 residues. CDR3: CGTTEGEKLFF. The CDR3 DNA follows: TGTGGCACCACCGAGGGAGAAAAACTGTTTTTT.

The genes are TRBV4-2 and TRBJ2-5; D assignment may be TRBD1 or TRBD2 (6 bases each). The V and J ends lost 1 base and 5 bases respectively, with 14 bases between them. The germline gives CDR1 LGHNA, CDR2 YNFKEQ. CDR3 length equals 15 residues. DNA of the CDR3: TGTGCCAGCAGCCAAGTTCTAGGGGGGCAGGAGACCCAGTACTTC. Translation gives CASSQVLGGQETQYF.

This clone was counted a few times. The genes are TRBV9 and TRBJ2-3; D is unclear. Trimming took 4 bases from V and 2 from J, leaving 14 bases between them. The CDR3 contains 15 residues. Germline values: CDR1 SGDLS, CDR2 YYNGEE. CDR3 amino acids: CASSPPNPSTDTQYF. Written as DNA, the CDR3 is TGTGCCAGCAGCCCCCCGAACCCCTCCACAGATACGCAGTATTTT.

The chain employs TRBV27 and TRBJ1-2, with 8 nucleotides matching TRBD1. The CDR3 loop spans 16 amino acids. CDR1 and CDR2 from the germline V gene are MNHEY and SMNVEV (reference sequence). The ends lost 1 base at V and 7 bases at J; junction bases unmatched: 11. Here the CDR3 reads CASSLFPGQGLFGYTF. CDR3 DNA sequence: TGTGCCAGCAGTTTATTTCCCGGACAGGGACTATTTGGCTACACCTTC.

The chain links TRBV5-7 to TRBJ2-3, with TRBD2 matching over 8 bases. TRBV5-7 is an open reading frame whose function is uncertain. CDR3 length: 15 residues. V trimming: 4 bases; J trimming: 3 bases; junction bases outside the gene matches: 7. The CDR3: CASSPPGLGTDTQYF. The CDR3, as DNA: TGTGCCAGCAGCCCCCCGGGACTAGGGACAGATACGCAGTATTTT.

The V call is TRBV7-9, the J call TRBJ1-1; D is perhaps TRBD1 (5 bases). Trimming cost V 1 base and J 4 bases, with 13 bases left between them. This CDR3 is 15 amino acids long. Germline-derived CDR1 and CDR2 are SEHNR and FQNEAQ (reference sequence). This CDR3 reads CASSLVRSGSTEAFF. For the CDR3, the DNA is TGTGCCAGCAGCTTAGTGCGTTCAGGGAGCACTGAAGCTTTCTTT.

The J gene is TRBJ2-2, the V gene TRBV5-1; perhaps TRBD2 as D (6 bases). The CDR3 extends over 16 amino acids. From germline, CDR1 is SGHRS and CDR2 YFSETQ. The ends were cut back, 1 base at V and 4 bases at J, with 14 bases in the middle. The CDR3 protein is CASSLLWDSGTGELFF. The CDR3 region has the DNA TGCGCCAGCAGCTTGTTATGGGACTCCGGCACCGGGGAGCTGTTTTTT.

CDR3: CASRAGSGYEQYF. CDR3 nucleotides: TGTGCCAGTAGGGCAGGGAGTGGTTACGAGCAGTACTTC. J is TRBJ2-7 and V is TRBV19; D may be TRBD1 or TRBD2 (5 bases each). The CDR3 totals 13 residues. Per the germline V gene, CDR1 is LNHDA and CDR2 is SQIVND (reference sequence). V lost 6 bases and J lost 4, with 13 bases in between.

This clone was seen a few times. This specimen includes other DNA sequences encoding the same CDR3. V and J are TRBV6-4 and TRBJ2-3; TRBD2 might be the D (6 bases). Trimming took 0 bases from V and 3 from J, leaving 10 bases between them. Germline-derived CDR1 and CDR2 are MRHNA and SNTAGT. This CDR3 is 15 amino acids long. CDR3 sequence reads: CASSDSRGGTDTQYF. The CDR3 bases are TGTGCCAGCAGTGACTCGCGGGGTGGAACAGATACGCAGTATTTT.

The chain joins TRBV6-6 to TRBJ2-7; D is ambiguous. V gave up 0 bases and J gave up 6 bases, with 3 bases separating them. The CDR3 contains 11 residues. CDR1 and CDR2 from the germline V gene are MNHNY and SVGAGI (reference sequence). The CDR3: CASSYSTEQYF. Written as DNA, the CDR3 is TGTGCCAGCAGTTACTCGACCGAGCAGTACTTC.

The chain is built from TRBV21-1 and TRBJ2-5. TRBV21-1 is a documented pseudogene. The CDR3 contains 14 residues. The CDR3 is CASSKGNLEETQYF. The CDR3 DNA sequence: TGTGCCAGCAGCAAAGGAAATCTCGAAGAGACCCAGTACTTC.

The rearrangement links TRBV7-3 to TRBJ2-1, with 15 bases lining up with TRBD2. The CDR3 sequence is 17 residues long. Per the germline V gene, CDR1 is SGHTA and CDR2 is FQGTGA. V lost 5 bases to trimming and J lost 4 bases; unmatched junction nucleotides: 6. The CDR3: CASSLGTSGGPYNEQFF. CDR3 DNA sequence: TGTGCCAGCAGCCTCGGGACTAGCGGGGGGCCTTACAATGAGCAGTTCTTC.

This chain joins TRBV27 and TRBJ1-2; D might be TRBD1 (5 bases). V lost 2 bases and J lost 5, with 12 bases in between. The CDR3 is 14 residues long. The germline gives CDR1 MNHEY, CDR2 SMNVEV (reference sequence). CDR3 in amino acids: CASSLGGSRYGYTF. In DNA form, the CDR3 reads TGTGCCAGCAGTTTAGGGGGAAGTCGTTATGGCTACACCTTC.

V gene TRBV27 combines with J gene TRBJ2-1; D is unresolved. The V gene lost 8 bases and the J gene lost 3 bases, with 8 bases spanning the gap. CDR3 length: 12 amino acids. Germline V CDR1 and CDR2: MNHEY, SMNVEV (reference sequence). The CDR3 DNA sequence: TGTGCCAGCTTTAGGGACTACAATGAGCAGTTCTTC. It codes for CASFRDYNEQFF.

This clone showed up just once. The genes are TRBV7-9 and TRBJ2-1; 8 positions match TRBD1. Germline values: CDR1 SEHNR, CDR2 FQNEAQ (reference sequence). Losses at the gene ends were 5 bases for V and 4 bases for J; bases not matched to a gene: 7. This CDR3 is built from 15 residues. CDR3 sequence reads: CASSNDRGGYNEQFF. CDR3 nucleotide sequence: TGTGCCAGCAGCAACGACAGGGGAGGTTACAATGAGCAGTTCTTC.

The CDR3 loop is CASSHLRVGNEKLFF. The DNA for the CDR3 is TGCGCCAGCAGCCATCTTAGGGTAGGAAATGAAAAACTGTTTTTT. The V and J genes are TRBV4-1 and TRBJ1-4, with D unresolved. The V gene's germline CDR1 is MGHRA and CDR2 YSYEKL. The length of the CDR3 is 15 residues. The germline V and J ends were trimmed by 3 bases and 5 bases, with 13 bases remaining between them.

The CDR3 DNA reads as TGTGCCAGCAGCCCAGGACAGTTGAATTCACCCCTCCACTTT. This encodes CASSPGQLNSPLHF. The rearrangement links TRBV6-8 to TRBJ1-6, with D perhaps matching TRBD1 (6 bases). Trimming shortened V by 6 bases and J by 7 bases, and 13 bases separated the two germline ends. This CDR3 is 14 amino acids long. Germline lookup yields CDR1 MNHGY and CDR2 SAAAGT.

The chain joins TRBV2 to TRBJ2-7, with TRBD2 identical over 14 bases. CDR3 size: 15 residues. V was pared by 7 bases and J by 0 bases, with 2 bases of the junction left unmatched. Germline V gene sequence: CDR1 SNHLY, CDR2 FYNNEI. The CDR3 region has the DNA TGTGCCAGCACTGGACTAGCGGGGGGCTCCTACGAGCAGTACTTC. Its translation: CASTGLAGGSYEQYF.

The rearrangement links TRBV6-1 to TRBJ1-1; possible D gene TRBD1, 5 bases. There are 11 residues in the CDR3. Germline V CDR1 and CDR2: MNHNS, SASEGT. Trimming shortened V by 9 bases and J by 0 bases, and 5 bases separated the two germline ends. The DNA for the CDR3 is TGTGCCAGGGACATGAACACTGAAGCTTTCTTT. Encoded protein: CARDMNTEAFF.

The rearrangement uses TRBV6-4 and TRBJ2-1; a possible D gene is TRBD2 (6 bases). The CDR3 contains 14 residues. V was clipped by 6 bases and J by 4 bases, with 13 bases between them. Germline CDR1 is MRHNA and CDR2 is SNTAGT. The CDR3 nucleotides are TGTGCCAGCAGAGGGAGGCGGGGATACAATGAGCAGTTCTTC. Translation: CASRGRRGYNEQFF.